The 17 T cell receptor beta chains below all came from one sample that was sequenced in a study of blood T cell repertoires in COVID-19. The repertoire was sequenced with immunoSEQ multiplex PCR; TCRdb's copy has only in-frame clones and lacks some. The sample includes about 190,000 clones, about four fifths of them seen just once. Sequencing was done on a sample of PBMCs or T cells enriched from blood (not recorded which). Receptor source: a woman aged 25 to 45 who had recovered from COVID-19.

The rearrangement joins TRBV7-8 to TRBJ2-2; D may be TRBD2 (6 bases). V was clipped by 4 bases and J by 3 bases, with 15 bases between them. From germline, CDR1 is SGHVS and CDR2 FQNEAQ. CDR3 length: 16 amino acids. DNA of the CDR3: TGTGCCAGCAGCTCTCCTGTTGGGGGGTACACCGGGGAGCTGTTTTTT. Translated, it gives CASSSPVGGYTGELFF.

There are a few counts of this clone. The V and J genes are TRBV7-6 and TRBJ1-5; D perhaps matches TRBD1 (5 bases). CDR1 SGHVS and CDR2 FNYEAQ come from the germline V gene. This CDR3 has 14 amino acids. The V and J ends lost 1 base and 6 bases respectively, with 10 bases between them. The CDR3 bases are TGTGCCAGCAGCTTAGATCAGGGCGCTCAGCCCCAGCATTTT. Its protein is CASSLDQGAQPQHF.

This chain uses TRBV5-8 with TRBJ1-5, with TRBD1 identical over 8 bases. V trimming: 4 bases; J trimming: 4 bases; junction bases outside the gene matches: 10. CDR1 is SGHTS and CDR2 is YDEGEE in the germline V gene. The CDR3 length is 16 residues. The CDR3 DNA reads as TGTGCCAGCAGCCCCGGGACAGGTAAACTTAATCAGCCCCAGCATTTT. Amino acid sequence: CASSPGTGKLNQPQHF.

In this sample, this clone turned up once. This chain connects TRBV7-3 to TRBJ2-7; a possible D gene is TRBD2 (6 bases). The germline CDR1 and CDR2 sequences are SGHTA and FQGTGA. This CDR3 region has 16 residues. Trimming left V 4 bases short and J 3 bases short, with 19 bases between. Here the CDR3 reads CASSSLGGRESYEQYF. Written as DNA, the CDR3 is TGTGCCAGCAGCTCCCTCGGTGGGCGGGAAAGCTACGAGCAGTACTTC.

The V and J genes are TRBV4-1 and TRBJ2-1, with TRBD2 identical over 11 bases. Trimming cost V 4 bases and J 9 bases; bases outside gene matches: 11. Germline CDR1 MGHRA, CDR2 YSYEKL. The CDR3 extends over 16 amino acids. CDR3 residues: CASSPLTSGSKSEQFF. The CDR3, as DNA: TGCGCCAGCAGCCCCCTCACTAGCGGGAGTAAATCTGAGCAGTTCTTC.

In nucleotides, the CDR3 is TGCAGCGCGACAGGGCGTAACACAGATACGCAGTATTTT. It translates to CSATGRNTDTQYF. The chain links TRBV29-1 to TRBJ2-3, with 7 bases matching TRBD1. The CDR3 consists of 13 residues. CDR1 is SQVTM, CDR2 ANQGSEA, per germline. J lost 2 bases, V lost 7 bases, and 6 bases had no gene match.

This clone turned up a few times. The chain joins TRBV6-5 to TRBJ2-7, with D possibly TRBD1 on 6 matching bases. There are 13 residues in the CDR3. V lost 5 bases and J lost 3, with 11 bases in between. CDR1 is MNHEY and CDR2 is SVGAGI in the germline V gene. The chain's CDR3 is CASSLQQGYEQYV. The CDR3 coding sequence is TGTGCCAGCAGTCTCCAACAGGGCTACGAGCAGTACGTC.

This clone was detected only once. The rearrangement joins TRBV7-6 to TRBJ1-4; 8 bases map to TRBD1. CDR1 is SGHVS and CDR2 is FNYEAQ in the germline V gene. The junction had 11 bases not matched to a gene; V was cut back by 5 bases and J by 0 bases. This CDR3 is 18 amino acids long. DNA for the CDR3: TGTGCCAGCAGCCCCGGACAGGGTACCCACGCAACTAATGAAAAACTGTTTTTT. Its translation: CASSPGQGTHATNEKLFF.

The chain carries TRBV19 and TRBJ2-5, with TRBD2 matching over 9 bases. CDR1 and CDR2 (germline): LNHDA, SQIVND (reference sequence). V gave up 10 bases and J gave up 4 bases; unmatched junction bases: 7. The CDR3 extends over 13 amino acids. The CDR3 reads CATKLAGGETQYF. CDR3 in DNA: TGTGCCACAAAACTAGCGGGCGGAGAGACCCAGTACTTC.

The V and J genes are TRBV20-1 and TRBJ2-7; the D call may be TRBD1 or TRBD2 (5 bases each). V was trimmed by 3 bases and J by 5 bases, leaving 11 bases between them. The CDR3 totals 12 residues. Germline CDR1 reads DFQATT; CDR2 reads SNEGSKA (reference sequence). The CDR3 bases are TGCAGTGCTAGTGAGGGGCCTCACGAGCAGTACTTC. It codes for CSASEGPHEQYF.

The V call is TRBV10-3, the J call TRBJ2-1, with TRBD2 identical over 8 bases. Germline V lookup: CDR1 ENHRY, CDR2 SYGVKD. CDR3 length: 13 residues. With V trimmed by 6 bases and J by 7 bases, 5 bases remained unmatched. The CDR3 is CAISREGGNEQFF. Here the CDR3 DNA reads TGTGCCATCAGCCGGGAGGGCGGGAATGAGCAGTTCTTC.

This chain connects TRBV27 to TRBJ1-1; a possible D gene is TRBD1 (5 bases). Germline V lookup: CDR1 MNHEY, CDR2 SMNVEV (reference sequence). With 2 bases removed from V and 4 bases from J, the gap between germline ends came to 11 bases. The CDR3 has 14 residues. The DNA for the CDR3 is TGTGCCAGCAGTTTACTGTCAGGGTTCACTGAAGCTTTCTTT. Its protein product is CASSLLSGFTEAFF.

CDR3 sequence: CASSPTGTGGRETQYF. In nucleotides, the CDR3 is TGTGCCAGCAGCCCCACCGGGACAGGGGGTCGAGAGACCCAGTACTTC. The chain employs TRBV11-2 and TRBJ2-5, with 11 bases identical to TRBD1. CDR1 and CDR2 (germline): SGHAT, FQNNGV. With V trimmed by 5 bases and J by 4 bases, 9 bases remained unmatched. The CDR3 runs 16 residues.

The chain combines TRBV27 with TRBJ1-3, with a possible D match to TRBD1 (6 bases). V gave up 5 bases and J gave up 1 base, with 12 bases separating them. The V gene's germline CDR1 is MNHEY and CDR2 SMNVEV (reference sequence). The CDR3 runs to 15 residues. The CDR3 coding sequence is TGTGCCAGCAGTGCAAGGGGGGGATCTGGAAACACCATATATTTT. Translation: CASSARGGSGNTIYF.

J is TRBJ1-2 and V is TRBV4-1; weak D call: TRBD1 (6 bases). The germline gives CDR1 MGHRA, CDR2 YSYEKL. V was pared by 3 bases and J by 8 bases, with 22 bases between. CDR3 length: 16 residues. CDR3 region: CASSQGGQPGIGGYTF. The DNA of the CDR3 is TGCGCCAGCAGCCAGGGCGGACAGCCTGGGATAGGGGGCTACACCTTC.

The chain uses TRBV5-1 and TRBJ1-3, with unresolved D. V gave up 6 bases and J gave up 0 bases, with 7 bases separating them. The CDR3 totals 13 residues. Germline CDR1 and CDR2: SGHRS and YFSETQ. The CDR3 is CASTDISGNTIYF. The CDR3 DNA reads TGCGCCAGCACAGACATCTCTGGAAACACCATATATTTT.

The chain recombines TRBV7-9 with TRBJ2-5; D gene uncertain. Germline values: CDR1 SEHNR, CDR2 FQNEAQ (reference sequence). Deletions cut 5 bases from V and 2 bases from J, with 12 bases between. This CDR3 has 14 amino acids. The CDR3 loop is CASSRSRWQETQYF. The CDR3 nucleotides are TGTGCCAGCAGCCGGTCGCGTTGGCAAGAGACCCAGTACTTC.